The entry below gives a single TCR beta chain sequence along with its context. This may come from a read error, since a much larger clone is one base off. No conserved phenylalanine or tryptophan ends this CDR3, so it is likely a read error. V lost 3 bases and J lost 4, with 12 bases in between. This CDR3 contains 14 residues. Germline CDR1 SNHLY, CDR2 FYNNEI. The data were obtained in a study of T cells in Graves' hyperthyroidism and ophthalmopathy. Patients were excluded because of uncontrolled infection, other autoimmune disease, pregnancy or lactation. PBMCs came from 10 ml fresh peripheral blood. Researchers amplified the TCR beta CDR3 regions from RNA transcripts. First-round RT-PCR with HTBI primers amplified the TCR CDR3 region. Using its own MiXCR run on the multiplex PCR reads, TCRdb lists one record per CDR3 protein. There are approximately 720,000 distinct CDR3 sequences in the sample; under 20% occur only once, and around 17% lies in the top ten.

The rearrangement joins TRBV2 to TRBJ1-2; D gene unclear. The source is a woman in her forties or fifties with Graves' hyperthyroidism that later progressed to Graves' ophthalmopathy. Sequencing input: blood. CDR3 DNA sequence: TGTGCCAGCAGTGACGCCGGACCAACCTATGGCTACACCCTC. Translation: CASSDAGPTYGYTL.